The 32 T cell receptor beta chains presented below share a single source sample, sequenced in a study of regulatory T cells in long-lasting Graves disease. Time point described: persistent/refractory GD, antithyroid drugs over 5 years with positive TRAb. PBMC RNA was the source of the TCR library. Researchers made TCR beta libraries by using iRepertoire HTBI primers and running Arm-PCR on CDR3 regions. TCRdb reprocessed the multiplex PCR reads with MiXCR, giving one entry per CDR3 protein. The sample records about 470,000 distinct CDR3 sequences, around a fifth being singletons. The sample here was peripheral blood mononuclear cells (PBMCs), taken when the disease was refractory, from a patient treated with antithyroid drugs. These receptors were taken from a female donor with Graves disease.

The chain uses TRBV4-1 and TRBJ2-7; 8 nucleotides agree with TRBD2. The V gene's germline CDR1 is MGHRA and CDR2 YSYEKL. Trimming at V came to 1 base and at J to 4 bases, leaving 6 bases not matched to a gene. CDR3 length equals 15 residues. CDR3 protein: CASSQVAGGGYEQYF. The CDR3 nucleotides read TGCGCCAGCAGCCAAGTCGCGGGGGGTGGGTACGAGCAGTACTTC.

This clonotype was picked up a small number of times. The J gene is TRBJ2-7, the V gene TRBV29-1, with TRBD1 as a possible D gene (5 bases). The ends were cut back, 4 bases at V and 0 bases at J, with 19 bases in the middle. CDR1 is SQVTM, CDR2 ANQGSEA, per germline. The CDR3 has 16 amino acids. CDR3 amino acids: CSVGVPDSMLSYEQYF. The DNA for the CDR3 is TGCAGCGTTGGGGTTCCCGACAGTATGCTCTCCTACGAGCAGTACTTC.

This clonotype has only a few counts. J is TRBJ2-5 and V is TRBV7-9; D possibly matches TRBD1 or TRBD2 (6 bases each). The V end lost 5 bases, the J end lost 11 bases, and 12 bases lay between the germline ends. The CDR3 consists of 11 residues. CDR1 is SEHNR and CDR2 is FQNEAQ in the germline V gene (reference sequence). The CDR3 DNA reads TGTGCCAGCAGCCGAGGGGGGAGTCAGTACTTC. It specifies CASSRGGSQYF.

V gene TRBV14 combines with J gene TRBJ2-5; D gene ambiguous. Trimming pared 2 bases from V and 5 bases from J, leaving 21 bases between. CDR1 SGHDN and CDR2 FVKESK come from the germline V gene. The CDR3 sequence is 17 residues long. This CDR3 is CASSQSMEANFKETQYF. The CDR3 nucleotides read TGTGCCAGCAGCCAATCGATGGAAGCGAACTTCAAGGAGACCCAGTACTTC.

This clonotype came up many times. The chain uses TRBV27 and TRBJ1-2; unclear D gene. V was pared by 2 bases and J by 4 bases, with 11 bases between. Germline CDR1 and CDR2: MNHEY and SMNVEV (reference sequence). The CDR3 spans 14 residues. DNA for the CDR3: TGTGCCAGCAGTTTAAGAGGGTTGACCTATGGCTACACCTTC. As protein: CASSLRGLTYGYTF.

V is TRBV11-2 and J is TRBJ2-2; D might be TRBD2 (6 bases). V gave up 3 bases and J gave up 1 base, with 9 bases separating them. The CDR3 sequence is 15 residues long. Germline loops: CDR1 SGHAT, CDR2 FQNNGV. The chain's CDR3 is CASSFGGVNTGELFF. The CDR3 bases are TGTGCCAGCAGCTTCGGGGGAGTGAACACCGGGGAGCTGTTTTTT.

Concerning this clonotype: With a much larger clone just one base away, this may be a read error. The chain combines TRBV6-1 with TRBJ2-5; a possible D gene is TRBD2 (6 bases). CDR1 and CDR2 from the germline V gene are MNHNS and SASEGT. This CDR3 is built from 14 residues. The CDR3 nucleotides are TGTGCCGGCAGCCCGGGCGGGGTACGAGAGACCCAGTACTTC. Amino acid sequence: CAGSPGGVRETQYF.

This clonotype appeared many times. The V gene is TRBV28, the J gene TRBJ2-7; D is undetermined. Trimming pared 6 bases from V and 0 bases from J, leaving 12 bases between. The germline V gene encodes CDR1 MDHEN and CDR2 SYDVKM. This CDR3 has 14 residues. In DNA form, the CDR3 reads TGTGCCAGCAGCCAAGCTTCCCTCTCCTACGAGCAGTACTTC. It is translated as CASSQASLSYEQYF.

A few counts support this clonotype. The V and J genes are TRBV29-1 and TRBJ2-7, with TRBD2 identical over 8 bases. The J segment lost 3 bases and the V segment lost 5 bases, leaving 9 bases of the junction unmatched. This CDR3 is built from 14 residues. Germline V gene sequence: CDR1 SQVTM, CDR2 ANQGSEA. The CDR3 loop is CSVTAGVGNYEQYF. The CDR3 nucleotides are TGCAGCGTTACAGCGGGAGTGGGTAACTACGAGCAGTACTTC.

J is TRBJ2-2 and V is TRBV15; 9 nucleotides line up with TRBD1. The V and J ends lost 3 bases and 5 bases, in that order; junction bases with no gene match: 1. Germline loops: CDR1 LNHNV, CDR2 YYDKDF (reference sequence). The CDR3 sequence is 14 residues long. The CDR3 sequence: CATSSGTGTGELFF. The CDR3 region has the DNA TGTGCCACCAGCAGTGGGACAGGGACCGGGGAGCTGTTTTTT.

This chain links TRBV29-1 with TRBJ2-7; a possible D gene is TRBD2 (6 bases). V lost 3 bases and J lost 1, with 16 bases in between. The V gene's germline CDR1 is SQVTM and CDR2 ANQGSEA. CDR3 length equals 15 residues. Here the CDR3 DNA reads TGCAGCGTTGAGATAGAGGGACTGCGATCCTACGAGCAGTACTTC. This gives the protein CSVEIEGLRSYEQYF.

A note on this clonotype: Relative to the germline gene, one junction end is altered; a read error may explain this. V is TRBV27 and J is TRBJ2-7; 9 bases fit TRBD2. This CDR3 contains 15 residues. CDR1 MNHEY and CDR2 SMNVEV come from the germline V gene (reference sequence). The CDR3 here is CASRNLAGDPYERYF. The DNA of the CDR3 is TGTGCCAGCAGGAACTTAGCGGGAGACCCCTACGAGCGGTACTTC.

With regard to this clonotype: The junction departs from germline at one end; a sequencing error may be responsible. The V and J genes are TRBV19 and TRBJ1-2; tentative D call: TRBD1 (5 bases). CDR3 length: 13 residues. Germline V gives CDR1 LNHDA, CDR2 SQIVND (reference sequence). CDR3 loop: CASSMGSRDGYAF. The CDR3 DNA sequence: TGTGCCAGTAGTATGGGGAGCAGGGATGGCTACGCCTTC.

This clonotype has at least ten counts. Germline and junction disagree at one end, which may indicate a read error. The chain carries TRBV7-7 and TRBJ2-5; TRBD2 matches 7 bases. The CDR3 totals 15 residues. Germline CDR1 is SSHAT and CDR2 is FNYEAQ (reference sequence). The CDR3 protein is CASSRKTSSGETQYF. The DNA of the CDR3 is TGTGCTAGCAGCCGCAAGACTAGCTCGGGAGAGACCCAGTACTTC.

This clonotype was found a few times. The V call is TRBV2, the J call TRBJ2-1; D remains unclear. The V gene lost 4 bases and the J gene lost 8 bases, with 6 bases spanning the gap. The CDR3 loop spans 11 amino acids. The germline V gene encodes CDR1 SNHLY and CDR2 FYNNEI. The CDR3 here is CASSGGYEQFF. CDR3 in DNA: TGTGCCAGCAGTGGGGGTTATGAGCAGTTCTTC.

V gene TRBV19 combines with J gene TRBJ2-2, with D perhaps assigned TRBD1 or TRBD2 (5 bases each). Per germline, CDR1 LNHDA and CDR2 SQIVND (reference sequence). The CDR3 is 16 amino acids. The V gene lost 3 bases and the J gene lost 4 bases, with 15 bases spanning the gap. Here the CDR3 reads CASSIVGTATTGELFF. CDR3 coding DNA: TGTGCCAGTAGTATTGTTGGGACCGCCACCACCGGGGAGCTGTTTTTT.

This clonotype was counted many times. V is TRBV2 and J is TRBJ2-4; D uncertain. Per the germline V gene, CDR1 is SNHLY and CDR2 is FYNNEI. V was clipped by 5 bases and J by 7 bases, with 6 bases between them. The CDR3 sequence is 11 residues long. CDR3 bases: TGTGCCAGCAGTCCTATTAACATTCAGTACTTC. Its translation is CASSPINIQYF.

Details on this clonotype: A much larger clone sits a single nucleotide away, making a read error possible. The CDR3 sequence is CASSPTPEQGKDTEALF. The CDR3 nucleotides read TGTGCCAGCAGTCCCACCCCCGAACAGGGGAAGGACACTGAAGCTCTCTTT. V is TRBV27 and J is TRBJ1-1, with 7 bases lining up with TRBD1. CDR3 length: 17 amino acids. From germline, CDR1 is MNHEY and CDR2 SMNVEV (reference sequence).

There are many counts of this clonotype. The V and J genes are TRBV24-1 and TRBJ1-1; no clear D. Trimming removed 0 bases from V and 3 bases from J, with 4 bases in between. The CDR3 is made up of 13 amino acids. The V gene's germline CDR1 is KGHDR and CDR2 SFDVKD. DNA of the CDR3: TGTGCCACCAGTGATTTGGGTGACACTGAAGCTTTCTTT. Translating it yields CATSDLGDTEAFF.

This chain uses TRBV3-1 with TRBJ2-6; no definite D call. The CDR3 contains 13 residues. Per germline, CDR1 LGHDT and CDR2 YNNKEL (reference sequence). V lost 8 bases, J lost 0 bases, and 5 bases lay in between. This chain's CDR3 is CASLGSGANVLTF. CDR3 DNA sequence: TGTGCCAGCTTGGGCTCTGGGGCCAACGTCCTGACTTTC.

V usage is TRBV29-1 and J usage is TRBJ2-2; tentatively, D is TRBD2 (6 bases). Per the germline V gene, CDR1 is SQVTM and CDR2 is ANQGSEA. Deletions cut 4 bases from V and 1 base from J, with 13 bases between. The length of the CDR3 is 15 residues. This CDR3 is CSVVGGDRNTGELFF. The CDR3 DNA reads as TGCAGCGTTGTAGGAGGGGATCGGAACACCGGGGAGCTGTTTTTT.

This clonotype was counted only a few times. The genes are TRBV7-6 and TRBJ1-1; tentative D call: TRBD1 (6 bases). V lost 3 bases and J lost 4, with 18 bases in between. The V gene's germline CDR1 is SGHVS and CDR2 FNYEAQ. This CDR3 comprises 16 residues. As DNA, the CDR3 is TGTGCCAGCAGCTTTAAGACGACAGGCCCGTTCACTGAAGCTTTCTTT. Its protein product is CASSFKTTGPFTEAFF.

This clonotype was seen many times. The rearrangement links TRBV6-1 to TRBJ1-2; maybe TRBD1 (5 bases). This CDR3 is 13 amino acids long. CDR1 is MNHNS and CDR2 is SASEGT in the germline V gene. The V gene lost 6 bases and the J gene lost 6 bases, with 14 bases spanning the gap. The CDR3 region is CASRGDGGDGYTF. The CDR3 nucleotides read TGTGCCAGCAGGGGGGACGGAGGGGATGGCTACACCTTC.

This clonotype was seen ten or more times. The chain uses TRBV2 and TRBJ2-2; tentative D call: TRBD2 (5 bases). Trimming took off 10 bases at V and 3 bases at J, with 18 bases between the two ends. Germline V gene data show CDR1 as SNHLY and CDR2 as FYNNEI. There are 15 residues in the CDR3. This CDR3 is CATRELDMDTGELFF. The CDR3, as DNA: TGTGCCACCCGAGAACTAGATATGGACACCGGGGAGCTGTTTTTT.

The chain links TRBV29-1 to TRBJ2-7; D is perhaps TRBD2 (6 bases). The CDR3 is made up of 14 amino acids. CDR1 and CDR2 from the germline V gene are SQVTM and ANQGSEA. The ends were cut back, 0 bases at V and 4 bases at J, with 13 bases in the middle. The CDR3, as DNA: TGCAGCGTTGAAGATCAAGTTGGGGGGTACGAGCAGTACTTC. Translating gives CSVEDQVGGYEQYF.

This clonotype was seen at least ten times. The chain couples TRBV19 to TRBJ1-1, with 10 bases that match TRBD1. Per germline, CDR1 LNHDA and CDR2 SQIVND (reference sequence). With 4 bases clipped from V and 2 bases from J, the junction kept 1 base outside the gene matches. This CDR3 is 14 amino acids long. CDR3 in DNA: TGTGCCAGTAGTAGACAGGGGGCTAACACTGAAGCTTTCTTT. Translation: CASSRQGANTEAFF.

This clonotype has only a few counts. The chain links TRBV27 to TRBJ2-5, with a possible D match to TRBD2 (6 bases). The CDR3 contains 18 residues. Trimming pared 5 bases from V and 6 bases from J, leaving 28 bases between. Germline V gene data show CDR1 as MNHEY and CDR2 as SMNVEV (reference sequence). The CDR3 DNA is TGTGCCAGCAGTCCGACCCCTCTAGGGCTAGCGAGGTTTAAGACCCAGTACTTC. As protein: CASSPTPLGLARFKTQYF.

At least ten counts were recorded for this clonotype. As DNA, the CDR3 is TGCAGTGCTAGAGATCTGACTAGCGGGGTCCAGACCCAGTACTTC. Its translation: CSARDLTSGVQTQYF. The chain joins TRBV20-1 to TRBJ2-5; 11 bases line up with TRBD2. V was clipped by 0 bases and J by 6 bases; unmatched bases: 6. The CDR3 spans 15 residues. The germline V gene has CDR1 DFQATT and CDR2 SNEGSKA (reference sequence).

CDR3 amino acids: CASSLVPVKASYNEQFF. The CDR3 DNA reads TGTGCCAGCAGTCTCGTTCCGGTAAAAGCATCCTACAATGAGCAGTTCTTC. The chain carries TRBV6-2 or TRBV6-3 and TRBJ2-1, with D hard to call. The CDR3 runs 17 residues. CDR1 and CDR2 from the germline V gene are MNHEY and SVGEGT. Deletions cut 5 bases from V and 1 base from J, with 18 bases between.

This clonotype was observed a handful of times. The rearrangement links TRBV28 to TRBJ2-3; 9 bases align to TRBD1. Germline CDR1 MDHEN, CDR2 SYDVKM. The CDR3 has 14 residues. J was trimmed by 4 bases and V by 10 bases; bases with no gene match: 9. CDR3 amino acids: CATLKDRGADTQYF. The CDR3, as DNA: TGTGCCACCTTGAAGGACAGGGGAGCAGATACGCAGTATTTT. Looking up the rest from reference TRBV28 and TRBJ2-3 gives the full variable domain: DVKVTQSSRYLVKRTGEKVFLECVQDMDHENMFWYRQDPGLGLRLIYFSYDVKMKEKGDIPEGYSVSREKKERFSLILESASTNQTSMYLCATLKDRGADTQYFGPGTRLTVL.

This clonotype was seen many times. The J gene is TRBJ1-6, the V gene TRBV11-2, with a tentative D call TRBD1 (5 bases). CDR1 is SGHAT and CDR2 is FQNNGV in the germline V gene. V lost 4 bases, J lost 10 bases, and 11 bases lay in between. The CDR3 runs 13 residues. The CDR3 protein is CASSSWGNSPLHF. In nucleotides, the CDR3 is TGTGCCAGCAGCTCTTGGGGGAACTCACCCCTCCACTTT. Full variable domain (rest looked up from reference TRBV11-2 and TRBJ1-6): EAGVAQSPRYKIIEKRQSVAFWCNPISGHATLYWYQQILGQGPKLLIQFQNNGVVDDSQLPKDRFSAERLKGVDSTLKIQPAKLEDSAVYLCASSSWGNSPLHFGNGTRLTVT.

This clonotype was counted many times. This chain connects TRBV29-1 to TRBJ1-1; no definite D call. Germline V CDR1 and CDR2: SQVTM, ANQGSEA. The CDR3 has 11 amino acids. The V end was cut by 5 bases, the J end by 3 bases, with 7 bases between. CDR3 region: CSVWKDTEAFF. The DNA of the CDR3 is TGCAGCGTTTGGAAGGACACTGAAGCTTTCTTT.